These T cell receptor beta chains were read from a single sample in a study of cytomegalovirus exposure and HLA in healthy donors. The assay was immunoSEQ multiplex PCR, and TCRdb's table has in-frame clones only and misses some. In the table there are around 170,000 clones, about 79% of which are singletons. The specimen sequenced was PBMCs. The receptors derive from a man aged 18 to 30 in good health and CMV-seronegative. The CDR3 runs from the conserved cysteine through the conserved F or W. A D gene is named only where the DNA matches it firmly. Clone sizes are given selectively: once, few, many, or a class where the clone is expanded.

v_call	j_call	d_call	clone_size	cdr3_nt	cdr3_aa
TRBV5-4	TRBJ1-1	NA	NA	TGTGCCAGCAGCTTGGATCAGTTCACTGAAGCTTTCTTT	CASSLDQFTEAFF
TRBV7-6	TRBJ1-1	TRBD1	NA	TGTGCCAGCAGCTCCGTGGACAGGGAATCTGAACCTTTCTTT	CASSSVDRESEPFF
TRBV4-2	TRBJ2-3	TRBD2	NA	TGTGCCAGCAGCCAAGAGCCTAGCGGGAAGGGCACAGATACGCAGTATTTT	CASSQEPSGKGTDTQYF
TRBV27	TRBJ2-5	TRBD2	few	TGTGCCAGCAGTTTGGTGGCGGGGGGGCCCCAAGAGACCCAGTACTTC	CASSLVAGGPQETQYF
TRBV30	TRBJ2-7	TRBD2	NA	TGTGCCTGGACACCGACTAGCACCTACGAGCAGTACTTC	CAWTPTSTYEQYF
TRBV9	TRBJ2-7	TRBD1	NA	TGTGCCAGCAGCGCCCGGACAGGGGGTAGCTACGAGCAGTACTTC	CASSARTGGSYEQYF
TRBV28	TRBJ2-7	TRBD1	NA	TGTGCCAGCAGTTTAGGGGGACAGGGCGGCGAGCAGTACTTC	CASSLGGQGGEQYF
TRBV2	TRBJ1-3	NA	NA	TGTGCCAGCAGTGCTGAACCGGGCTCTGGAAACACCATATATTTT	CASSAEPGSGNTIYF
TRBV27	TRBJ1-6	NA	NA	TGTGCCAGCAGTTTCGAGAGGGGGAATTCACCCCTCCACTTT	CASSFERGNSPLHF
TRBV10-3	TRBJ2-2	TRBD2	few	TGTGCCATCAGTGACGCCGGGACTAGTGGGTTTGGTACCGGGGAGCTGTTTTTT	CAISDAGTSGFGTGELFF
TRBV18	TRBJ2-3	NA	NA	TGTGCCAGCTCACTATCGGGAAGTATTGGTGTGGATACGCAGTATTTT	CASSLSGSIGVDTQYF
TRBV28	TRBJ2-7	NA	NA	TGTGCCAGCAGTGCCTATTACGAGCAGTACTTC	CASSAYYEQYF
TRBV11-2	TRBJ1-4	NA	NA	TGTGCCAGCAGCGCCGGGACACGGAATGAAAAACTGTTTTTT	CASSAGTRNEKLFF
TRBV4-1	TRBJ1-3	NA	NA	TGCGCCAGCAGCCAACTATTCGGGGCTGGAAACACCATATATTTT	CASSQLFGAGNTIYF
TRBV27	TRBJ1-6	TRBD1	few	TGTGCCAGCAGTGCGACGACAGGGGAAACTTCACCCCTCCACTTT	CASSATTGETSPLHF
TRBV5-8	TRBJ2-2	NA	NA	TGTGCCAGCAGCTTTGGGGGCGCGAAAGTCGCCGGGGAGCTGTTTTTT	CASSFGGAKVAGELFF
TRBV5-1	TRBJ1-1	TRBD1	once	TGCGCCAGCAGCTCGACAGGGGTGGTAGGCACTGAAGCTTTCTTT	CASSSTGVVGTEAFF
TRBV5-4	TRBJ1-2	TRBD1	once	TGTGCCAGCAGGTCCCCAGGGGGCCTGAACTATGGCTACACCTTC	CASRSPGGLNYGYTF